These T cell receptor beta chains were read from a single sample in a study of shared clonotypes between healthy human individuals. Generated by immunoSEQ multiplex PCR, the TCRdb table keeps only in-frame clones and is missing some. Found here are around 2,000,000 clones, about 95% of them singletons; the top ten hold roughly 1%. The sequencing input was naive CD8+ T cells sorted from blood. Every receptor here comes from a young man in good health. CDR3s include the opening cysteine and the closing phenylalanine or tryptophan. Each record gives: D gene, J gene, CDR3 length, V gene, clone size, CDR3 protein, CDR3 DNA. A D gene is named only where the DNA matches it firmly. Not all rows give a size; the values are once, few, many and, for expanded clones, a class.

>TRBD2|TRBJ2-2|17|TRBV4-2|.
CASSLAGDLANTGELFF
TGTGCCAGCAGCCTAGCGGGGGACCTCGCGAACACCGGGGAGCTGTTTTTT
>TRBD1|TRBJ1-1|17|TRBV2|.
CASRTPKEYRGPGEAFF
TGTGCCAGCAGGACACCTAAGGAGTATAGGGGGCCTGGGGAAGCTTTCTTT
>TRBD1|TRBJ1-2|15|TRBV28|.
CASSSNRGPNYGYTF
TGTGCCAGCAGTTCAAACAGGGGGCCTAACTATGGCTACACCTTC
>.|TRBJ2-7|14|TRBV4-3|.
CASSQVWETAEQYF
TGCGCCAGCAGCCAAGTTTGGGAAACAGCCGAGCAGTACTTC
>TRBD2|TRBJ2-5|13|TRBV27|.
CASRGLLQETQYF
TGTGCCAGCAGGGGACTACTTCAAGAGACCCAGTACTTC
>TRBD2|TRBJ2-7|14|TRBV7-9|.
CASSRTSGDYEQYF
TGTGCCAGCAGCCGGACTAGCGGGGACTACGAGCAGTACTTC
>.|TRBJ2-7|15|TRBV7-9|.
CASSLDSQAYYEQYF
TGTGCCAGCAGCTTAGATTCACAGGCCTACTACGAGCAGTACTTC
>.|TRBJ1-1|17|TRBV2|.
CASSEFRAALAETEAFF
TGTGCCAGCAGTGAATTTAGGGCGGCTCTAGCGGAGACTGAAGCTTTCTTT
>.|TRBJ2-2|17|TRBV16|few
CASSQTLLYANTGELFF
TGTGCCAGCAGCCAAACATTGCTATATGCGAACACCGGGGAGCTGTTTTTT
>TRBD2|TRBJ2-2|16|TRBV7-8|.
CASCYSLAGVNGELFF
TGTGCCAGCTGCTATTCCCTAGCGGGGGTGAACGGGGAGCTGTTTTTT
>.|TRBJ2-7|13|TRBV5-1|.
CASSLTGAYEQYF
TGCGCCAGCAGCCTGACAGGAGCCTACGAGCAGTACTTC
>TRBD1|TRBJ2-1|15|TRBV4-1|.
CASSQFRDRGDEQFF
TGCGCCAGCAGCCAGTTCCGGGACAGGGGCGATGAGCAGTTCTTC
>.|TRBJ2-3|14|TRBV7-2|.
CASSPEQGPDTQYF
TGTGCCAGCAGCCCGGAACAGGGCCCAGATACGCAGTATTTT
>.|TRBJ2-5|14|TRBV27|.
CASSSLGAAETQYF
TGTGCCAGCAGTTCGTTAGGGGCTGCGGAGACCCAGTACTTC
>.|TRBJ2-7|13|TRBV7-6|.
CASSLAGAYEQYF
TGTGCCAGCAGCTTAGCGGGAGCCTACGAGCAGTACTTC
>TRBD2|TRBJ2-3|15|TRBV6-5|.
CASSPLAGGTDTQYF
TGTGCCAGCAGTCCCCTGGCGGGGGGCACAGATACGCAGTATTTT
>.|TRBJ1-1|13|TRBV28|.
CASSPHPGSLAFF
TGTGCCAGCAGTCCCCACCCAGGGTCTTTAGCTTTCTTT
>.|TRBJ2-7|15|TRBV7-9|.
CASSLAGGRNYEQYF
TGTGCCAGCAGCTTAGCGGGGGGTCGGAACTACGAGCAGTACTTC
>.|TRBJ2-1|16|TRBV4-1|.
CASSQVLGDVYNEQFF
TGCGCCAGCAGCCAAGTATTAGGGGACGTCTACAATGAGCAGTTCTTC
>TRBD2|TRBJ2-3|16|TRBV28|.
CASSLLDSGGGDTQYF
TGTGCCAGCAGCCTACTTGACTCGGGGGGTGGGGATACGCAGTATTTT
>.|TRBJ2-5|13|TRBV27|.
CASSFSGQETQYF
TGTGCCAGCAGTTTCTCTGGCCAAGAGACCCAGTACTTC
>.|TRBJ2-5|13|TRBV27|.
CASGAQLEETQYF
TGTGCCAGCGGAGCTCAATTAGAGGAGACCCAGTACTTC
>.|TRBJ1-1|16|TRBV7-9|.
CASSLSHVSLNTEAFF
TGTGCCAGCAGCTTATCCCACGTCTCTCTGAACACTGAAGCTTTCTTT
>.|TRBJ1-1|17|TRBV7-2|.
CASSSSGYGGGFSEAFF
TGTGCCAGCAGCTCCTCAGGGTACGGAGGTGGTTTCTCTGAAGCTTTCTTT
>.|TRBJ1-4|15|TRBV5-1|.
CASGLTQGLNEKLFF
TGCGCCAGCGGTTTAACACAAGGGCTTAATGAAAAACTGTTTTTT
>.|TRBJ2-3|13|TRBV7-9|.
CASSQLDLDTQYF
TGTGCCAGCAGCCAACTAGATCTGGATACGCAGTATTTT
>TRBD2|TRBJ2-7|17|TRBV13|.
CASRKGLAGVWRDEQYF
TGTGCCAGCAGAAAAGGACTAGCGGGGGTCTGGAGGGACGAGCAGTACTTC
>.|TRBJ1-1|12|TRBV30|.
CAWSVVGLEAFF
TGTGCCTGGAGTGTAGTCGGCCTTGAAGCTTTCTTT
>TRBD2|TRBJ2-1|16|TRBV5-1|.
CASSSGTRGFRDEQFF
TGCGCCAGCAGCTCCGGGACTAGGGGTTTTCGCGATGAGCAGTTCTTC
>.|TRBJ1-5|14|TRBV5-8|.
CASSGGTLNQPQHF
TGTGCCAGCAGCGGCGGGACACTCAATCAGCCCCAGCATTTT
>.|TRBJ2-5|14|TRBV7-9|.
CASRFSGAGETQYF
TGTGCCAGCAGGTTTTCAGGGGCGGGAGAGACCCAGTACTTC
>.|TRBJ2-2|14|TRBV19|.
CASTWGPNTGELFF
TGTGCCAGTACTTGGGGGCCGAACACCGGGGAGCTGTTTTTT
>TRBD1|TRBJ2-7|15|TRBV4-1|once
CASSQEPGTAYEQYF
TGCGCCAGCAGCCAAGAACCCGGGACAGCCTACGAGCAGTACTTC
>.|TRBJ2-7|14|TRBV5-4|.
CASSLGHNSYEQYF
TGTGCCAGCAGCTTGGGACACAATTCCTACGAGCAGTACTTC
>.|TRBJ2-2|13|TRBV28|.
CASSFLVYGELFF
TGTGCCAGCAGTTTTTTGGTGTACGGGGAGCTGTTTTTT
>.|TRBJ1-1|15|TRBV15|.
CATSREALMNTEAFF
TGTGCCACCAGCAGAGAGGCTCTGATGAACACTGAAGCTTTCTTT
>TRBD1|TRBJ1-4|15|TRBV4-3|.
CASSQLDRGGEKLFF
TGCGCCAGCAGCCAATTGGACAGGGGCGGTGAAAAACTGTTTTTT
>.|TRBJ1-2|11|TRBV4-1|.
CASSQVDGYTF
TGCGCCAGCAGCCAAGTGGATGGCTACACCTTC
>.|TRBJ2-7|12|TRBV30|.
CAGGANSYEQYF
TGTGCCGGGGGGGCTAACTCCTACGAGCAGTACTTC
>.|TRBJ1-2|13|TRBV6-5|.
CASSYDTGYGYTF
TGTGCCAGCAGTTACGATACAGGCTATGGCTACACCTTC
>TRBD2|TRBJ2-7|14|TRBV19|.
CASSKGTSLYEQYF
TGTGCCAGTAGTAAAGGGACTAGCCTCTACGAGCAGTACTTC
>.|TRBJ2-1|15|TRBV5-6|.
CASSFVETPYNEQFF
TGTGCCAGCAGCTTTGTTGAAACGCCCTACAATGAGCAGTTCTTC
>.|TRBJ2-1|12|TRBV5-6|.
CASSLGANEQFF
TGTGCCAGCAGCTTGGGGGCCAATGAGCAGTTCTTC
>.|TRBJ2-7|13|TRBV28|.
CASSPGGSYEQYF
TGTGCCAGCAGCCCCGGGGGCTCCTACGAGCAGTACTTC
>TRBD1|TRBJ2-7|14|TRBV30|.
CAWSKPGQGYEQYF
TGTGCCTGGAGTAAGCCGGGACAGGGCTACGAGCAGTACTTC
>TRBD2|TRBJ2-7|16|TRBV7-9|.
CASSPGSSGGAYEQYF
TGTGCCAGCAGCCCGGGCTCTAGCGGGGGGGCCTACGAGCAGTACTTC
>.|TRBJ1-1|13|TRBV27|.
CASSFRGATEAFF
TGTGCCAGCAGTTTCCGCGGGGCCACTGAAGCTTTCTTT
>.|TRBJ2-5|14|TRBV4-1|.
CASREGEGGKTQYF
TGCGCCAGCCGCGAGGGGGAGGGCGGCAAGACCCAGTACTTC
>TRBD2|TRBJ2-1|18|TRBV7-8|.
CASTRLAGVPSSYNEQFF
TGTGCCAGCACCCGACTAGCGGGTGTGCCCAGCTCCTACAATGAGCAGTTCTTC
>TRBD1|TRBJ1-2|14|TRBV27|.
CASSSWDRDYGYTF
TGTGCCAGCAGTTCATGGGACAGAGACTATGGCTACACCTTC
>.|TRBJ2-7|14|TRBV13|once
CASSLSGLGDEQYF
TGTGCCAGCAGCTTGAGTGGGTTGGGCGACGAGCAGTACTTC
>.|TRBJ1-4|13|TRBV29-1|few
CSVVLGQNEKLFF
TGCAGCGTTGTTTTAGGTCAAAATGAAAAACTGTTTTTT
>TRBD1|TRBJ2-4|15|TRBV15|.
CATSSDRGSADIQYF
TGTGCCACCAGCAGCGACAGGGGGAGCGCGGACATTCAGTACTTC
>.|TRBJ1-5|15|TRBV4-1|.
CASSPGEGVNQPQHF
TGCGCCAGCAGCCCGGGTGAAGGGGTCAATCAGCCCCAGCATTTT
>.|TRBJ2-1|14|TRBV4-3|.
CASSPAPSYNEQFF
TGCGCCAGCAGCCCGGCCCCCTCCTACAATGAGCAGTTCTTC
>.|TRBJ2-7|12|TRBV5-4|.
CASSLGSWEQYF
TGTGCCAGCAGCCTAGGTAGTTGGGAGCAGTACTTC
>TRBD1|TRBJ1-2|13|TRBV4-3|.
CASSRDRGLGYTF
TGCGCCAGCAGCCGGGACAGGGGGCTAGGCTACACCTTC